This TCR beta chain is from a study of blood T cell repertoires in COVID-19. The assay was immunoSEQ multiplex PCR, and TCRdb's table has in-frame clones only and misses some. Counted here are more than 75,000 clones, roughly four fifths occurring once; the ten biggest clones make up about 12%. The CDR3 spans 16 residues. Looked up from germline, CDR1 is SGHDT and CDR2 is YYEEEE. The V and J ends lost 2 bases and 2 bases respectively, with 17 bases between them. This clonotype originated in a human donor in a cohort sampled during active COVID-19. The chain combines TRBV5-6 with TRBJ2-7, with D possibly TRBD1 on 5 matching bases. The source material was peripheral blood. The CDR3 spells CASSFYPTGRTYEQYF. DNA for the CDR3: TGTGCCAGCAGCTTTTATCCTACAGGAAGAACCTACGAGCAGTACTTC.